The 12 T cell receptor beta chains reported below all come from one sample, sequenced in a study of blood T cell repertoires in COVID-19. The protocol was immunoSEQ multiplex PCR, while the TCRdb copy is restricted to in-frame clones and leaves out a portion. The sample contains roughly 53,000 clones, 70% to 80% of which appear only once. Sequencing was done on a sample of peripheral blood. The receptors stem from a man aged 50 or older with active or convalescent COVID-19.

V gene TRBV7-6 combines with J gene TRBJ2-7; D gene ambiguous. Per the germline V gene, CDR1 is SGHVS and CDR2 is FNYEAQ. This CDR3 comprises 13 residues. Trimming removed 1 base from V and 4 bases from J, with 8 bases in between. CDR3 region: CASSLGLRYEQYF. The CDR3 DNA is TGTGCCAGCAGCTTAGGACTTAGATACGAGCAGTACTTC.

The chain joins TRBV30 to TRBJ1-5; D gene ambiguous. The CDR3 has 12 amino acids. The V gene's germline CDR1 is GTSNPN and CDR2 SVGIG (reference sequence). Trimming removed 2 bases at V and 9 bases at J, with 11 bases between. CDR3 in DNA: TGTGCCTGGAGTACTGCTCGGGGGCCCCAGCATTTT. Translation gives CAWSTARGPQHF.

The chain has TRBV4-2 and TRBJ2-5; D is unresolved. Deletions cut 0 bases from V and 5 bases from J, with 10 bases between. The germline CDR1 and CDR2 sequences are LGHNA and YNFKEQ. The CDR3 loop spans 14 amino acids. The CDR3 region is CASSQEAIRETQYF. CDR3 DNA: TGTGCCAGCAGCCAAGAAGCGATACGGGAGACCCAGTACTTC.

As regards this clone: At one boundary the junction diverges from the germline segment, which might be a read error. The chain carries TRBV2 and TRBJ1-2; TRBD1 matches at 9 bases. There are 17 residues in the CDR3. Germline-derived CDR1 and CDR2 are SNHLY and FYNNEI. This chain's CDR3 is CARGGQGYLLTNYGYTF. The DNA of the CDR3 is TGTGCCCGAGGGGGACAGGGTTATCTCCTTACTAATTATGGCTACACCTTC.

This clone has at least ten counts. The genes are TRBV29-1 and TRBJ2-5, with D tentatively TRBD1 (5 bases). Trimming shortened V by 6 bases and J by 4 bases, and 12 bases separated the two germline ends. CDR1 and CDR2 from the germline V gene are SQVTM and ANQGSEA. CDR3 length: 12 amino acids. CDR3 nucleotide sequence: TGCAGCGTCCCCCAGGGCGGAGAGACCCAGTACTTC. This codes for CSVPQGGETQYF.

V gene TRBV18 combines with J gene TRBJ1-3; D remains unclear. The CDR3 is made up of 11 amino acids. Germline values: CDR1 KGHSH, CDR2 LQKENI. V dropped 6 bases and J dropped 8 bases, with 8 bases sitting between them. CDR3 nucleotides: TGTGCCAGCTCCCTCGGAGACACCATATATTTT. Translated, it gives CASSLGDTIYF.

This clone occurred a few times. The genes are TRBV14 and TRBJ2-7, with TRBD1 as a possible D gene (6 bases). V dropped 1 base and J dropped 2 bases, with 12 bases sitting between them. Germline CDR1 is SGHDN and CDR2 is FVKESK. The length of the CDR3 is 15 residues. The CDR3 nucleotides read TGTGCCAGCAGCCAAGGGACAGCCGTAGCCTACGAGCAGTACTTC. Translated, it gives CASSQGTAVAYEQYF.

This chain uses TRBV6-5 with TRBJ2-1; perhaps TRBD2 as D (7 bases). V was pared by 11 bases and J by 8 bases, with 19 bases between. The CDR3 sequence is 13 residues long. CDR1 and CDR2 (germline): MNHEY, SVGAGI. The CDR3 region is CACKGGGLDEQFF. DNA of the CDR3: TGTGCCTGCAAGGGGGGGGGCCTGGATGAGCAGTTCTTC.

J is TRBJ1-1 and V is TRBV21-1; TRBD1, as called in the table, went unchecked against the DNA. TRBV21-1 is flagged as a pseudogene. This CDR3 spans 16 amino acids. DNA for the CDR3: TGTGCCAGCAGCAAAGCGGGTACAGGGGAGAACACTGAAGCTTTCTTT. It codes for CASSKAGTGENTEAFF.

The rearrangement uses TRBV18 and TRBJ2-3; 8 bases are shared with TRBD2. Germline assignment: CDR1 KGHSH and CDR2 LQKENI. Losses at the gene ends were 8 bases for V and 2 bases for J; bases not matched to a gene: 6. The length of the CDR3 is 14 residues. The CDR3 sequence: CASVPGLDTDTQYF. CDR3 sequence (DNA): TGTGCCAGCGTACCGGGACTAGACACAGATACGCAGTATTTT.

This rearrangement joins TRBV11-1 to TRBJ2-7, with D possibly being TRBD2 (6 bases). V shed 5 bases and J shed 0 bases, with 14 bases lying between them. There are 15 residues in the CDR3. Germline values: CDR1 SGHAT, CDR2 FQDESV (reference sequence). This chain's CDR3 is CASSQGAGSSYEQYF. Written as DNA, the CDR3 is TGTGCCAGCAGCCAGGGTGCGGGAAGCTCCTACGAGCAGTACTTC. Looking up the rest from reference TRBV11-1 and TRBJ2-7 gives the full variable domain: EAEVAQSPRYKITEKSQAVAFWCDPISGHATLYWYRQILGQGPELLVQFQDESVVDDSQLPKDRFSAERLKGVDSTLKIQPAELGDSAMYLCASSQGAGSSYEQYFGPGTRLTVT.

A single count supports this clone. This sequence joins TRBV5-1 and TRBJ2-3; 9 bases line up with TRBD1. Germline V gene data show CDR1 as SGHRS and CDR2 as YFSETQ. The ends lost 1 base at V and 1 base at J; junction bases unmatched: 13. This CDR3 comprises 19 residues. CDR3 nucleotides: TGCGCCAGCAGCTTGAGTAGGGGACAGGGTGAAGCCCGCACAGATACGCAGTATTTT. It specifies CASSLSRGQGEARTDTQYF.